These 13 T cell receptor beta chains came from one sample sequenced in a study of cytomegalovirus exposure and HLA in healthy donors. The PCR was carried out with 60 Vbeta primers and 13 Jbeta primers. Sequencing was performed with immunoSEQ multiplex PCR; in TCRdb, only in-frame clones are kept and a portion is missing. The sample lists more than 90,000 clones, roughly three quarters occurring once. The source material was PBMCs. All receptors come from an older woman in good health and CMV-seronegative.

The V and J genes are TRBV5-4 and TRBJ1-2, with D possibly being TRBD1 (5 bases). The V end lost 3 bases, the J end lost 2 bases, and 20 bases lay between the germline ends. This CDR3 has 17 residues. CDR1 is SGHNT and CDR2 is YYREEE in the germline V gene (reference sequence). In DNA form, the CDR3 reads TGTGCCAGCAGCTCAGGGCTAATCCTCCCCATCAACTATGGCTACACCTTC. This gives the protein CASSSGLILPINYGYTF.

A single count supports this clone. This rearrangement joins TRBV6-5 to TRBJ1-5, with D tentatively TRBD1 (6 bases). The V and J ends lost 6 bases and 4 bases respectively, with 16 bases between them. Germline CDR1 and CDR2: MNHEY and SVGAGI. This CDR3 comprises 15 residues. CDR3 region: CASRRRTEGNQPQHF. The CDR3 nucleotides read TGTGCCAGCAGGCGCCGGACAGAAGGGAATCAGCCCCAGCATTTT.

The chain has TRBV7-8 and TRBJ2-7; 9 positions agree with TRBD1. The CDR3 covers 17 residues. CDR1 is SGHVS, CDR2 FQNEAQ, per germline. V dropped 5 bases and J dropped 6; count of bases not matched to a gene: 17. Here the CDR3 DNA reads TGTGCCAGCAGCCCGCTACCTCCGGGACAGGGTACGGGCGAGCAGTACTTC. Translated, it gives CASSPLPPGQGTGEQYF.

This chain uses TRBV18 with TRBJ1-1; no clear D. The CDR3 loop spans 14 amino acids. The germline gives CDR1 KGHSH, CDR2 LQKENI. The V gene lost 6 bases and the J gene lost 1 base, with 12 bases spanning the gap. The CDR3 DNA is TGTGCCAGCTCCCCCCTGCAGTCGAACACTGAAGCTTTCTTT. This sequence encodes CASSPLQSNTEAFF.

The chain has TRBV19 and TRBJ2-7; no firm D call. The CDR3 covers 16 residues. The V end lost 4 bases, the J end lost 2 bases, and 18 bases lay between the germline ends. Germline V gene sequence: CDR1 LNHDA, CDR2 SQIVND (reference sequence). This CDR3 reads CASSTPRQSLAYEQYF. CDR3 DNA: TGTGCCAGTAGTACCCCCCGGCAGTCTCTAGCCTACGAGCAGTACTTC.

This sequence joins TRBV5-1 and TRBJ2-3; perhaps TRBD1 as D (5 bases). The CDR3 runs 12 residues. Trimming cost V 1 base and J 5 bases, with 5 bases left between them. CDR1 is SGHRS and CDR2 is YFSETQ in the germline V gene. This chain's CDR3 is CASSLQGDTQYF. DNA for the CDR3: TGCGCCAGCAGCTTGCAGGGAGATACGCAGTATTTT.

This sequence joins TRBV6-5 and TRBJ2-3; a weak D match, TRBD2 (5 bases). Germline CDR1 MNHEY, CDR2 SVGAGI. The V end was cut by 4 bases, the J end by 2 bases, with 10 bases between. The CDR3 has 14 amino acids. The CDR3 sequence is CASSSAEPTDTQYF. DNA for the CDR3: TGTGCCAGCAGTTCAGCGGAACCCACAGATACGCAGTATTTT.

The CDR3 sequence: CASSIEVAGSYEQYF. Written as DNA, the CDR3 is TGTGCCAGTAGTATAGAGGTAGCGGGATCCTACGAGCAGTACTTC. The chain carries TRBV19 and TRBJ2-7; 8 bases map to TRBD2. The V gene end was trimmed by 0 bases and the J gene end by 1 base; junction bases not matched to a gene: 2. Looked up from germline, CDR1 is LNHDA and CDR2 is SQIVND (reference sequence). CDR3 length: 15 residues.

The chain combines TRBV5-1 with TRBJ1-4; the match to TRBD1 covers 7 bases. Germline-derived CDR1 and CDR2 are SGHRS and YFSETQ. V shed 4 bases and J 0 bases; nucleotides not matched to a gene: 6. The CDR3 spans 16 residues. CDR3 protein: CASSPGTVATNEKLFF. The CDR3 DNA reads as TGCGCCAGCAGCCCGGGGACAGTTGCAACTAATGAAAAACTGTTTTTT.

The chain joins TRBV5-6 to TRBJ2-3; a possible D gene is TRBD2 (7 bases). This CDR3 region has 16 residues. V was cut by 4 bases and J by 2 bases, with 17 bases left in between. Germline-derived CDR1 and CDR2 are SGHDT and YYEEEE. CDR3 sequence: CASSGEGGLSTDTQYF. The CDR3 nucleotides are TGTGCCAGCAGCGGGGAGGGGGGACTTTCCACAGATACGCAGTATTTT.

The rearrangement uses TRBV14 and TRBJ1-2; D is perhaps TRBD1 (5 bases). This CDR3 contains 16 residues. With 1 base removed from V and 2 bases from J, the gap between germline ends came to 14 bases. From germline, CDR1 is SGHDN and CDR2 FVKESK. The CDR3 sequence: CASSQALGATNYGYTF. The CDR3, as DNA: TGTGCCAGCAGCCAAGCTCTAGGGGCGACCAACTATGGCTACACCTTC.

This sequence joins TRBV4-1 and TRBJ1-4; TRBD1 aligns across 10 bases. Germline assignment: CDR1 MGHRA and CDR2 YSYEKL. J was trimmed by 4 bases and V by 4 bases; bases with no gene match: 6. The CDR3 has 16 residues. CDR3 sequence reads: CASSLSTGGSNEKLFF. The CDR3 nucleotides read TGCGCCAGCAGCCTGTCGACAGGGGGCAGTAATGAAAAACTGTTTTTT.

The chain joins TRBV6-5 to TRBJ1-2; 8 positions agree with TRBD1. The CDR3 has 13 residues. Germline V gene sequence: CDR1 MNHEY, CDR2 SVGAGI. With 6 bases clipped from V and 8 bases from J, the junction kept 8 bases outside the gene matches. CDR3 region: CASSRTGTGGYTF. The CDR3 nucleotides are TGTGCCAGCAGCCGAACCGGGACAGGAGGCTACACCTTC.